The TCR beta chain described here comes from a study of shared clonotypes between healthy human individuals. Study overall: Donor ages ranged 18 to 49 years: a couple of women, a few men.

Germline V lookup: CDR1 WSHSY, CDR2 SAAADI. This CDR3 has 15 residues. V lost 3 bases and J lost 4, with 13 bases in between. Assay used: immunoSEQ multiplex PCR; TCRdb lists only in-frame clones, some missing. The data contain roughly 450,000 clones, less than 85% of them singletons. Sequencing was carried out using PBMCs. J is TRBJ1-5 and V is TRBV10-2; a possible D gene is TRBD1 (5 bases). The receptor comes from a woman aged 40 to 50 in good health. Some clones in this sample may be carry-over from other donors' samples. The CDR3 nucleotides read TGCGCCAGCAGTGACGCCGGGACCTTTAATCAGCCCCAGCATTTT. Its translation: CASSDAGTFNQPQHF.